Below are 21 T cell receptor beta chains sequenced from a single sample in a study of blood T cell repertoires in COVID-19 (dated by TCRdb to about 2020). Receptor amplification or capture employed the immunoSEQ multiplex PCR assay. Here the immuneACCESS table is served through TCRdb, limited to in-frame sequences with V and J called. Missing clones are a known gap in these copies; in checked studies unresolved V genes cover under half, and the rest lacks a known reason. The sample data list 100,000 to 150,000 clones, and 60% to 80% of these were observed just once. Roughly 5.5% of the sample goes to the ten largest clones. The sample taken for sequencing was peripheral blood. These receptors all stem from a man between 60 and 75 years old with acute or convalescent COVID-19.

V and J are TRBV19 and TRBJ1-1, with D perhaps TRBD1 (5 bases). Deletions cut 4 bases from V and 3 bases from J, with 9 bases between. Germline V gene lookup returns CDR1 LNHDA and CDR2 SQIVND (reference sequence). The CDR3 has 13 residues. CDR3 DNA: TGTGCCAGTAGTACAGGGTGGTACACTGAAGCTTTCTTT. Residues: CASSTGWYTEAFF.

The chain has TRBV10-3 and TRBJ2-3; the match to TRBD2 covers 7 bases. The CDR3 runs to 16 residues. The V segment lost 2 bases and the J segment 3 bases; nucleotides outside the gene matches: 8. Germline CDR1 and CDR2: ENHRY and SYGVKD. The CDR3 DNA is TGTGCCATCAGTGAGAGGGGCGGGAGTTCGACAGATACGCAGTATTTT. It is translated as CAISERGGSSTDTQYF.

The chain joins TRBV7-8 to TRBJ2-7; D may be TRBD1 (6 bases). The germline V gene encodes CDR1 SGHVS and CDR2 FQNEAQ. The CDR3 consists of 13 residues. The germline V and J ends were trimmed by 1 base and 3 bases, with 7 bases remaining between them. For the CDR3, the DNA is TGTGCCAGCAGCTTAGAGGACAGCTACGAGCAGTACTTC. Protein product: CASSLEDSYEQYF.

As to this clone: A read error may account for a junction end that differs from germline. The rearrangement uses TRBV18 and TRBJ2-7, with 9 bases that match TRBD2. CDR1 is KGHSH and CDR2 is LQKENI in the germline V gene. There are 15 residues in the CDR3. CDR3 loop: CASSPQGVAGEEPYF. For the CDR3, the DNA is TGTGCCAGCTCACCCCAAGGGGTAGCGGGAGAGGAGCCGTACTTC.

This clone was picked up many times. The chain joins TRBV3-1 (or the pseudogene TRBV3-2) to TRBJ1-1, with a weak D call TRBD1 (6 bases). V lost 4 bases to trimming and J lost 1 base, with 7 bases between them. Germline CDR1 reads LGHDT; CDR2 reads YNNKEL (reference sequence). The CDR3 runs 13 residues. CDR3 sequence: CASSRTANTEAFF. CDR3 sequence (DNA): TGTGCCAGCAGCCGGACAGCGAACACTGAAGCTTTCTTT.

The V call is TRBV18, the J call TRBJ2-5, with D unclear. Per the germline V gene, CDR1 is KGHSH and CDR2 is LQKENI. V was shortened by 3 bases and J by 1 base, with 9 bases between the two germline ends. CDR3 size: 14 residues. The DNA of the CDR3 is TGTGCCAGCTCACCCACACCGATCCAAGAGACCCAGTACTTC. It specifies CASSPTPIQETQYF. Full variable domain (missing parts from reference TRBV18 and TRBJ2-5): NAGVMQNPRHLVRRRGQEARLRCSPMKGHSHVYWYRQLPEEGLKFMVYLQKENIIDESGMPKERFSAEFPKEGPSILRIQQVVRGDSAAYFCASSPTPIQETQYFGPGTRLLVL.

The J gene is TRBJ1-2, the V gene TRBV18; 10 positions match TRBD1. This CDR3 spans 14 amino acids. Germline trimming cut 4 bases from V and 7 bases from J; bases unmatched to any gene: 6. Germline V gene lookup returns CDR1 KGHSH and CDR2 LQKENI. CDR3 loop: CASSQRQGASGYTF. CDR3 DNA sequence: TGTGCCAGCTCACAAAGACAGGGGGCCTCTGGCTACACCTTC.

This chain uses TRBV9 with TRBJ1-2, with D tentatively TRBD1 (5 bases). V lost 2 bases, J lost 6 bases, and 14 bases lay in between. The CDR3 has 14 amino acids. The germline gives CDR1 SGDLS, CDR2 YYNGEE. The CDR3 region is CASSVTGVGDGYTF. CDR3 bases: TGTGCCAGCAGCGTCACGGGGGTCGGCGATGGCTACACCTTC.

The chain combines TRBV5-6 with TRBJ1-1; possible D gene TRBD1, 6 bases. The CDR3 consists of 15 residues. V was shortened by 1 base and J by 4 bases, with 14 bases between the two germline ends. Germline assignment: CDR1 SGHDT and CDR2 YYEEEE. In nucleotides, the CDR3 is TGTGCCAGCAGCTTGCAAGAAGGGGGTAGCACTGAAGCTTTCTTT. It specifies CASSLQEGGSTEAFF.

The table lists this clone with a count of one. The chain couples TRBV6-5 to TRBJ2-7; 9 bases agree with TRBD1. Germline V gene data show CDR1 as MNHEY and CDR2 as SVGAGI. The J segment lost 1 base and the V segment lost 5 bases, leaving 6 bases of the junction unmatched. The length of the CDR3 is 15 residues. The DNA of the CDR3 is TGTGCCAGCAGTCTCCGGGACAGGGCGTCCTACGAGCAGTACTTC. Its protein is CASSLRDRASYEQYF.

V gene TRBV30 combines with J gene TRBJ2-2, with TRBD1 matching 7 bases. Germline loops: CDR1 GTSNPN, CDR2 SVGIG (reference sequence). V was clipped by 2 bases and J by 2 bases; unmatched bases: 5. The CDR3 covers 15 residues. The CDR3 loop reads CAWSIQGINTGELFF. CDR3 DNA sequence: TGTGCCTGGAGTATACAGGGGATTAACACCGGGGAGCTGTTTTTT.

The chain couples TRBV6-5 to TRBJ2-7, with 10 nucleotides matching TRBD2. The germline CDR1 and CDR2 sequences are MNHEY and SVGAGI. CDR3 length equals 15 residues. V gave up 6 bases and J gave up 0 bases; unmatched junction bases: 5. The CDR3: CASRVAGGSSYEQYF. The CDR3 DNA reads TGTGCCAGCAGAGTAGCGGGAGGAAGCTCCTACGAGCAGTACTTC.

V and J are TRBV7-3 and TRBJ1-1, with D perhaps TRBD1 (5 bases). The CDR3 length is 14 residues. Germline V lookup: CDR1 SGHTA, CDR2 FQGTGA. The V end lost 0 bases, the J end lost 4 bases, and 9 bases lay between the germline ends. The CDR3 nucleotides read TGTGCCAGCAGCTTAACAGGGGAGGGCACTGAAGCTTTCTTT. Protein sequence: CASSLTGEGTEAFF.

Here the CDR3 DNA reads TGCAGCGTTGGGGGCAGTTCCACTGAAGCTTTCTTT. This sequence encodes CSVGGSSTEAFF. The chain carries TRBV29-1 and TRBJ1-1; a weak D match, TRBD1 (5 bases). Deletions cut 4 bases from V and 4 bases from J, with 10 bases between. CDR3 length equals 12 residues. Looked up from germline, CDR1 is SQVTM and CDR2 is ANQGSEA.

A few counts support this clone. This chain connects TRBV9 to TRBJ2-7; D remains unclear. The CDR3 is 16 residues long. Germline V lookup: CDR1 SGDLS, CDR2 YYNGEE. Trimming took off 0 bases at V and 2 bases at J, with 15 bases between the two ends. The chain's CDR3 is CASSVAPSLGPYEQYF. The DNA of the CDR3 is TGTGCCAGCAGCGTAGCTCCAAGTCTAGGCCCCTACGAGCAGTACTTC.

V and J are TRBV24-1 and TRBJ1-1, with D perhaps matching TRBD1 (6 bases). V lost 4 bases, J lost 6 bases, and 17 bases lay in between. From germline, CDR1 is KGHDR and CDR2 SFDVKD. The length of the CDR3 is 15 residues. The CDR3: CATSDPNSGVAEAFF. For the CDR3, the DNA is TGTGCCACCAGTGACCCCAATTCAGGGGTCGCTGAAGCTTTCTTT.

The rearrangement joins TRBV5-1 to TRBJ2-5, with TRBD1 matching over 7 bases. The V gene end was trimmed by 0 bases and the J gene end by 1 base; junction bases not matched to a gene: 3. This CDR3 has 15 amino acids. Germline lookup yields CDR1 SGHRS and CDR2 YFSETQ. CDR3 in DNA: TGCGCCAGCAGCTTGGCCGGGACAGTCCAAGAGACCCAGTACTTC. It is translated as CASSLAGTVQETQYF. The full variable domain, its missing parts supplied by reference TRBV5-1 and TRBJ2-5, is KAGVTQTPRYLIKTRGQQVTLSCSPISGHRSVSWYQQTPGQGLQFLFEYFSETQRNKGNFPGRFSGRQFSNSRSEMNVSTLELGDSALYLCASSLAGTVQETQYFGPGTRLLVL.

The CDR3 DNA reads as TGTGCCAGCAGCTTTAGGAATTCCGGGGGCGAGCAGTACTTC. It yields the protein CASSFRNSGGEQYF. This chain links TRBV11-3 with TRBJ2-7, with D possibly matching TRBD2 (6 bases). Per the germline V gene, CDR1 is SGHNT and CDR2 is YENEEA. This CDR3 has 14 amino acids. Trimming took off 3 bases at V and 6 bases at J, with 15 bases between the two ends.

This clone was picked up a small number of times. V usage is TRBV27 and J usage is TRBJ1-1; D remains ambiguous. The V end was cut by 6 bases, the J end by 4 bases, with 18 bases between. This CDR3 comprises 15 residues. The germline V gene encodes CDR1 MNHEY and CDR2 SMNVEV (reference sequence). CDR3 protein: CASSTTNGEGTEAFF. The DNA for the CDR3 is TGTGCCAGCAGCACCACAAACGGGGAGGGCACTGAAGCTTTCTTT.

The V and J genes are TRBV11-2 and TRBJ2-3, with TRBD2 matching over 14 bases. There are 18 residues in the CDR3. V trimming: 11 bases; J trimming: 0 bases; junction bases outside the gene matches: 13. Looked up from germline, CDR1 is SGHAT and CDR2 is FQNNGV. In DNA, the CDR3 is TGTGCCGAAAAAGGTGGGACTAGCGGGGGCCCAAGCACAGATACGCAGTATTTT. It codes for CAEKGGTSGGPSTDTQYF.

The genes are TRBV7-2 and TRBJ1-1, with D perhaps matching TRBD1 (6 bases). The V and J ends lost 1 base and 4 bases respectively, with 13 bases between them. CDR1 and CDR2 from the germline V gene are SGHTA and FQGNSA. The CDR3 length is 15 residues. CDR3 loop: CASSLVVRGVTEAFF. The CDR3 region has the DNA TGTGCCAGCAGCTTAGTGGTCAGGGGCGTCACTGAAGCTTTCTTT. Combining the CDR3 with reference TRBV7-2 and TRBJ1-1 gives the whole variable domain GAGVSQSPSNKVTEKGKDVELRCDPISGHTALYWYRQSLGQGLEFLIYFQGNSAPDKSGLPSDRFSAERTGGSVSTLTIQRTQQEDSAVYLCASSLVVRGVTEAFFGQGTRLTVV.